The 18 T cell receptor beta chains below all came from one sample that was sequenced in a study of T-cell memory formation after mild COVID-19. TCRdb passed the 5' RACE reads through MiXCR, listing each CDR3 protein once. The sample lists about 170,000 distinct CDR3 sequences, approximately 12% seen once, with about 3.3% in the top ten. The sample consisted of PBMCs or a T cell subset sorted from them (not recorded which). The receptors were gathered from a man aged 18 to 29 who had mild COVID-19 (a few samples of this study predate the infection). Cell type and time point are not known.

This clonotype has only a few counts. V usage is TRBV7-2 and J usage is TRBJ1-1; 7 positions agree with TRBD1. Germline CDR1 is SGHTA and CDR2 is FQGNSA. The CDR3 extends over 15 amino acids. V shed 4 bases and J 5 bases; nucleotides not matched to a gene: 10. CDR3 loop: CASSSQGGRSTEAFF. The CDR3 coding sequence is TGTGCCAGCAGCTCCCAGGGGGGCAGATCGACTGAAGCTTTCTTT.

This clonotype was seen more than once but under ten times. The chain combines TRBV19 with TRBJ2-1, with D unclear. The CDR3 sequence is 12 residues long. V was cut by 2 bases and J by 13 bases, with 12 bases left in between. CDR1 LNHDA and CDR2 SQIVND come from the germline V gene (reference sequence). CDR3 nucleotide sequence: TGTGCCAGTAGTATATTGGGTTTTCATCAGTTCTTC. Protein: CASSILGFHQFF.

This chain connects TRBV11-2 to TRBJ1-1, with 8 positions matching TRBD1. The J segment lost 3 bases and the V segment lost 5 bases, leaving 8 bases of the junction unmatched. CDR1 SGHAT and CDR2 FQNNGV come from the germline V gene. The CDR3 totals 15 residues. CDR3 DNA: TGTGCCAGCAGCCCTCTCGGACAGGGTTACACTGAAGCTTTCTTT. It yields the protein CASSPLGQGYTEAFF.

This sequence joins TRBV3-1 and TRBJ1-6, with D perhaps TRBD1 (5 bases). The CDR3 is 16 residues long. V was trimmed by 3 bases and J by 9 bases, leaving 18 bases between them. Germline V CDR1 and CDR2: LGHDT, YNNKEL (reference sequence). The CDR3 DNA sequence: TGTGCCAGCAGCCACCTGGACCGCCGGGGGAGTTCACCCCTCCACTTT. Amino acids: CASSHLDRRGSSPLHF.

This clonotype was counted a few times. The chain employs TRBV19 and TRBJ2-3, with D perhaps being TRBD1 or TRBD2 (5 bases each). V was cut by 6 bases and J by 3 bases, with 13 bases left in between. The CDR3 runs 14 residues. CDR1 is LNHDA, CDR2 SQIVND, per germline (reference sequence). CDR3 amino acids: CASRWDQATDTQYF. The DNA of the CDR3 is TGTGCCAGTAGATGGGACCAAGCAACAGATACGCAGTATTTT. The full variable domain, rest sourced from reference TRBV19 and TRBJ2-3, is DGGITQSPKYLFRKEGQNVTLSCEQNLNHDAMYWYRQDPGQGLRLIYYSQIVNDFQKGDIAEGYSVSREKKESFPLTVTSAQKNPTAFYLCASRWDQATDTQYFGPGTRLTVL.

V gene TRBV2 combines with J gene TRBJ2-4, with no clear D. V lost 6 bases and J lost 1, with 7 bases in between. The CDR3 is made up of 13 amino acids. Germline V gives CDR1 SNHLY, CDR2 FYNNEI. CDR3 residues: CASRPWAKNIQYF. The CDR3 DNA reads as TGTGCCAGCAGGCCCTGGGCCAAAAACATTCAGTACTTC.

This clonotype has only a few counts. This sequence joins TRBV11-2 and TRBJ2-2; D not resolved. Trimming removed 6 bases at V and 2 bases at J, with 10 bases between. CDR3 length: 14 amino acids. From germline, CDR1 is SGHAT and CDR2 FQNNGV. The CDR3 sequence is CASSPWSNTGELFF. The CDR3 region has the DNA TGTGCCAGCAGTCCTTGGTCAAACACCGGGGAGCTGTTTTTT.

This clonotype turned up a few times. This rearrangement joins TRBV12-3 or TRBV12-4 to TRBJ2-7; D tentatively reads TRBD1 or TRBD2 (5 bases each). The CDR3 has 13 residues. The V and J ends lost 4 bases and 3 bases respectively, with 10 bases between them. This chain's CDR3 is CASSWDQGYEQYF. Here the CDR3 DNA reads TGTGCCAGCAGTTGGGACCAAGGCTACGAGCAGTACTTC.

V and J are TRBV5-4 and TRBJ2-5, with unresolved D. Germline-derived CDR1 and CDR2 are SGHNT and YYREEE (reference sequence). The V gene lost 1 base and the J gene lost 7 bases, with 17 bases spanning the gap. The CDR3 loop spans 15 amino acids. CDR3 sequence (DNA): TGTGCCAGCAGCTTGAGTGGATATCGGTTGGGGACCCAGTACTTC. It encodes CASSLSGYRLGTQYF.

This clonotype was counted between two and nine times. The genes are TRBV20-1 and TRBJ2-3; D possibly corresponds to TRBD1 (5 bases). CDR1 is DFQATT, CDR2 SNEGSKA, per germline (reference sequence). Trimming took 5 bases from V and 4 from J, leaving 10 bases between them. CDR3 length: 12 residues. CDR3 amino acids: CSARRVADTQYF. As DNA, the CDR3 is TGCAGTGCTCGCAGGGTAGCAGATACGCAGTATTTT.

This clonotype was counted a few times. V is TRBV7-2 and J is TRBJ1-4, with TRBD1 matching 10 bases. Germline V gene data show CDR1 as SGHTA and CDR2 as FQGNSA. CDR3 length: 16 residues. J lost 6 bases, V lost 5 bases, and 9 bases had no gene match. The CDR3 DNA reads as TGTGCCAGCAGCCCCCAACGCGGGACAGGGGATGAAAAACTGTTTTTT. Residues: CASSPQRGTGDEKLFF.

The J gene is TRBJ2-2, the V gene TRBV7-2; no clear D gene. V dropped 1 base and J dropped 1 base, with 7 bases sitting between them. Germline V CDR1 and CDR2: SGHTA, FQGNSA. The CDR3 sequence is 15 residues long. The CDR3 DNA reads TGTGCCAGCAGCTTAGGGCCGATGAACACCGGGGAGCTGTTTTTT. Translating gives CASSLGPMNTGELFF.

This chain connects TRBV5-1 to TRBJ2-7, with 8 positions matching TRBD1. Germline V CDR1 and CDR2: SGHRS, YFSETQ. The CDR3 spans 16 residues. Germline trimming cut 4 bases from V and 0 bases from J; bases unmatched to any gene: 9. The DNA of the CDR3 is TGCGCCAGCAGCGCGACAGGGGTCCCGAGCTCCTACGAGCAGTACGTC. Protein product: CASSATGVPSSYEQYV.

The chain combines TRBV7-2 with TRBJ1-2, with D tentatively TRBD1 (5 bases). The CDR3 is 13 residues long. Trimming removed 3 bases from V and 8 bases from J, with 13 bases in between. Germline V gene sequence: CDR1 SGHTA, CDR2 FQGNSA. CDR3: CASSLGRPGGYTF. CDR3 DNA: TGTGCCAGCAGCTTGGGACGCCCTGGGGGCTACACCTTC.

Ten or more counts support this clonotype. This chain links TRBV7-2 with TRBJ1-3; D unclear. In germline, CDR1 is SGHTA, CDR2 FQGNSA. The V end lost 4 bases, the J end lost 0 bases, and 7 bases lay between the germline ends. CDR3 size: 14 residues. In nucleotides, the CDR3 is TGTGCCAGCAGCTCCCAAATCTCTGGAAACACCATATATTTT. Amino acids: CASSSQISGNTIYF.

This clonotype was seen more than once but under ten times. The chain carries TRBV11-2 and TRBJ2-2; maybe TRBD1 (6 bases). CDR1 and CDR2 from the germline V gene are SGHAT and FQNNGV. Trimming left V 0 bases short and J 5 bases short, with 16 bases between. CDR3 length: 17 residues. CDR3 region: CASSLELTGLKTGELFF. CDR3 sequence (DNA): TGTGCCAGCAGCTTAGAGCTTACAGGGTTGAAGACCGGGGAGCTGTTTTTT. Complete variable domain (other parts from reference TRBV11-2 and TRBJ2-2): EAGVAQSPRYKIIEKRQSVAFWCNPISGHATLYWYQQILGQGPKLLIQFQNNGVVDDSQLPKDRFSAERLKGVDSTLKIQPAKLEDSAVYLCASSLELTGLKTGELFFGEGSRLTVL.

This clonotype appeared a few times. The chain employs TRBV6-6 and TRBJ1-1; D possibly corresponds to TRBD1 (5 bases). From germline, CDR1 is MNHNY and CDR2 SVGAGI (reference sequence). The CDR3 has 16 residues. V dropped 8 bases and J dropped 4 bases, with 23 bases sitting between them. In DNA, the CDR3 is TGTGCCAGCCGCTCAAGAGGAGGGGTCAGGATCACTGAAGCTTTCTTT. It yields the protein CASRSRGGVRITEAFF.

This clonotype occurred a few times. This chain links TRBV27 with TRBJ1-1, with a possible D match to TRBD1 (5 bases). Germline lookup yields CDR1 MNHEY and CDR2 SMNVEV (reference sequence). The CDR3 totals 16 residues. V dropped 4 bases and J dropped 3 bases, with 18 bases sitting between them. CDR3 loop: CASSSPPRVEDTEAFF. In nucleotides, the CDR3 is TGTGCCAGCAGTTCCCCCCCCAGGGTGGAGGACACTGAAGCTTTCTTT.